Listed below are T cell receptor beta chains from one sample, sequenced in a study of OX40 agonist ivuxolimab in advanced cancers. Profiled with immunoSEQ multiplex PCR; TCRdb holds only in-frame clones, not every one. The repertoire holds about 16,000 clones, about nine tenths seen once, with 29% in the top ten. The sample in question was CD4+ or CD8+ T cells sorted from blood, obtained in a trial of the OX40 agonist ivuxolimab. The source is an adult with an advanced solid tumor such as melanoma, head and neck, liver or kidney cancer. Both conserved end residues are part of each CDR3. Each record gives: clone size, V gene, D gene, J gene, CDR3 DNA, CDR3 protein. The D gene is left open where the match is weak. Size values are once, few and many counts, or a class for expanded clones, and some rows have none.

size: -
V: TRBV30
D: TRBD2
J: TRBJ2-7
DNA: TGTGCCTGGAGTCACCTAGCGGCATCCTACGAGCAGTACTTC
CDR3: CAWSHLAASYEQYF

size: -
V: TRBV11-1
D: TRBD2
J: TRBJ2-1
DNA: TGTGCCAGCAGCTTAGCCGGACTAGCGGTTTACAATGAGCAGTTCTTC
CDR3: CASSLAGLAVYNEQFF

size: -
V: TRBV5-1
D: TRBD2
J: TRBJ2-1
DNA: TGCGCCAGCAGCTTGGGGACTAGCGGTTACAATGAGCAGTTCTTC
CDR3: CASSLGTSGYNEQFF

size: -
V: TRBV7-2
D: -
J: TRBJ1-2
DNA: TGTGCCAGCAGCTTAGACGGAAACTATGGCTACACCTTC
CDR3: CASSLDGNYGYTF

size: -
V: TRBV15
D: -
J: TRBJ2-1
DNA: TGTGCCACCAGCAGAGAGCGGTATGCAGGTGAGCAGTTCTTC
CDR3: CATSRERYAGEQFF

size: -
V: TRBV7-6
D: -
J: TRBJ2-7
DNA: TGTGCCAGCAGCTTACGAGAGACCACCTACGAGCAGTACTTC
CDR3: CASSLRETTYEQYF

size: few
V: TRBV5-1
D: -
J: TRBJ2-1
DNA: TGCGCCAGCAGCTTGGCCGGCTCCCTAAACCTCAATGAGCAGTTCTTC
CDR3: CASSLAGSLNLNEQFF

size: -
V: TRBV29-1
D: -
J: TRBJ2-7
DNA: TGCAGCGTTGGTGTACAGGGTTCGTACGAGCAGTACTTC
CDR3: CSVGVQGSYEQYF

size: -
V: TRBV13
D: -
J: TRBJ2-1
DNA: TGTGCCAGCAGCGGCTTGTCGGTCTACAATGAGCAGTTCTTC
CDR3: CASSGLSVYNEQFF

size: once
V: TRBV9
D: -
J: TRBJ2-2
DNA: TGTGCCAGCAGCGTAGGGGGGCGTGCGGGATGGACCGGGGAGCTGTTTTTT
CDR3: CASSVGGRAGWTGELFF

size: -
V: TRBV4-2
D: -
J: TRBJ2-1
DNA: TGTGCCAGCAGCTCATTAATCAGCGGGTGGAAACACAATGAGCAGTTCTTC
CDR3: CASSSLISGWKHNEQFF

size: -
V: TRBV10-2
D: -
J: TRBJ2-5
DNA: TGCGCCAGCAGTGAGTCAAGGGACTTACTGGGAGAGACCCAGTACTTC
CDR3: CASSESRDLLGETQYF

size: -
V: TRBV6-5
D: -
J: TRBJ2-7
DNA: TGTGCCAGCAGTTATTACGTCGGCAGCTCCTACGAGCAGTACTTC
CDR3: CASSYYVGSSYEQYF

size: -
V: TRBV28
D: -
J: TRBJ1-2
DNA: TGTGCCAGCGGTCAGGGAGGCTACACCTTC
CDR3: CASGQGGYTF

size: -
V: TRBV9
D: -
J: TRBJ1-3
DNA: TGTGCCAGCAGCGAAGGGGTGGGAAACACCATATATTTT
CDR3: CASSEGVGNTIYF

size: -
V: TRBV11-2
D: TRBD2
J: TRBJ2-1
DNA: TGTGCCAGCAGCCTCTTTCCCCGACTAGCGGAGAGCTCCTACAATGAGCAGTTCTTC
CDR3: CASSLFPRLAESSYNEQFF

size: -
V: TRBV6-6
D: -
J: TRBJ1-3
DNA: TGTGCCAGCAGACCCACAGAGACCACTGGAAGCACCATATATTTT
CDR3: CASRPTETTGSTIYF

size: -
V: TRBV6-6
D: TRBD2
J: TRBJ2-7
DNA: TGTGCCAGCAGTTACCAACTAGCGGGGGTTTACGAGCAGTACTTC
CDR3: CASSYQLAGVYEQYF

size: -
V: TRBV5-6
D: TRBD1
J: TRBJ2-7
DNA: TGTGCCAGCAGCCCCGGGACAGGGAATTTTGAGCAGTACTTC
CDR3: CASSPGTGNFEQYF

size: -
V: TRBV2
D: -
J: TRBJ1-6
DNA: TGTGCCAGGAGAGAGCCTAATTCACCCCTCCACTTT
CDR3: CARREPNSPLHF

size: -
V: TRBV4-1
D: TRBD2
J: TRBJ2-7
DNA: TGCGCCAGCAGCCAAAATAGCGGGAGTAGGTACGAGCAGTACTTC
CDR3: CASSQNSGSRYEQYF

size: -
V: TRBV19
D: -
J: TRBJ2-7
DNA: TGTGCCAGTAGCCCCGGACAGATTTTCAGCTCCTACGAGCAGTACTTC
CDR3: CASSPGQIFSSYEQYF

size: -
V: TRBV5-8
D: TRBD2
J: TRBJ2-1
DNA: TGTGCCAGCAGCCTTAGCCTACTAGCGGATCCCTACAATGAGCAGTTCTTC
CDR3: CASSLSLLADPYNEQFF

size: -
V: TRBV7-9
D: TRBD2
J: TRBJ2-1
DNA: TGTGCCAGCAGCCCGACTAGCGGGGCCAACGGCGGCGAGCAGTTCTTC
CDR3: CASSPTSGANGGEQFF

size: -
V: TRBV21-1
D: -
J: TRBJ2-2
DNA: TGTGCCAGCAGACTGGTTTACAGGCTTGACCGGGGAGCTGTTTTT
CDR3: CASRLVYRLDRGAVF

size: once
V: TRBV19
D: -
J: TRBJ1-1
DNA: TGTGCGACACGGGACAATATGAACACTGAAGCTTTCTTT
CDR3: CATRDNMNTEAFF

size: -
V: TRBV29-1
D: TRBD2
J: TRBJ2-7
DNA: TGCAGCGTCGCTAGCGGGAGCCCCTACGAGCAGTACTTC
CDR3: CSVASGSPYEQYF

size: -
V: TRBV11-2
D: -
J: TRBJ2-3
DNA: TGCGCCAGCAGCCAAGAAGGCTACACAGATACGCAGTATTTT
CDR3: CASSQEGYTDTQYF

size: -
V: TRBV11-2
D: TRBD2
J: TRBJ2-5
DNA: TGTGCCAGCAGCTTGCTAGCGGGACCTCAAGAGACCCAGTACTTC
CDR3: CASSLLAGPQETQYF

size: -
V: TRBV5-1
D: -
J: TRBJ2-7
DNA: TGCGCCAGCAGCTTGCCAGGGGCCGAGAGCTCCTACGAGCAGTACTTC
CDR3: CASSLPGAESSYEQYF

size: -
V: TRBV7-8
D: -
J: TRBJ1-4
DNA: TGTGCCAGCAGCTTACTCCCTTACCGCGAAAAACTGTTTTTT
CDR3: CASSLLPYREKLFF

size: few
V: TRBV30
D: -
J: TRBJ2-7
DNA: TGTGCCTGGAGTCGATCGTATGAGCAGTACTTC
CDR3: CAWSRSYEQYF

size: -
V: TRBV7-9
D: -
J: TRBJ1-1
DNA: TGTGCCAGCAGCTTAGCGCGACAGATCAACACTGAAGCTTTCTTT
CDR3: CASSLARQINTEAFF

size: -
V: TRBV4-1
D: TRBD2
J: TRBJ2-7
DNA: TGCGCCAGCAGCCTACTAGCGGGAGGATCCTACGAGCAGTACTTC
CDR3: CASSLLAGGSYEQYF

size: -
V: TRBV19
D: TRBD1
J: TRBJ1-1
DNA: TGTGCCAGTAGTCCGAGGACAGGGAGCACTGAAGCTTTCTTT
CDR3: CASSPRTGSTEAFF

size: few
V: TRBV4-1
D: -
J: TRBJ1-5
DNA: TGCGCCAGCAGCCCAAGTCGAGATTACAATCAGCCCCAGCATTTT
CDR3: CASSPSRDYNQPQHF

size: -
V: TRBV5-4
D: -
J: TRBJ1-2
DNA: TGTGCCAGCAGGGACATCAGCTATGGCTACACCTTC
CDR3: CASRDISYGYTF

size: once
V: TRBV7-9
D: -
J: TRBJ2-2
DNA: TGTGCCAGCAGCTTATGGGGGACCCAGAACACCGGGGAGCTGTTTTTT
CDR3: CASSLWGTQNTGELFF

size: -
V: TRBV28
D: -
J: TRBJ2-1
DNA: TGTGCCAGCAGTTTACTAGTAGATGGCTCCTACAATGAGCAGTTCTTC
CDR3: CASSLLVDGSYNEQFF